This T cell receptor (beta chain) was identified during a study of T cell responses to AZD1222 COVID-19 vaccine. Study details: Some second doses came at about 4 weeks and others at about 12 weeks; these were pooled. Study results and caveats: Baseline seropositives among AZD1222 recipients totaled only six or seven. Clonal diversity was possibly underestimated; the donors were predominantly white British and more often female. Within unmutated variant regions lay the reported targets of nearly half of spike-specific TCRs.

This CDR3 spans 17 amino acids. CDR1 is SGHTA, CDR2 FQGNSA, per germline. The V segment lost 5 bases and the J segment 4 bases; nucleotides outside the gene matches: 15. Libraries were prepared by immunoSEQ multiplex PCR; TCRdb keeps only in-frame clonotypes and omits some of them. The table includes 120,000 or so clones, 65% to 85% detected once. Comment on this clone: Antigen: not known.

The origin of this receptor is an adult in good health. V usage is TRBV7-2 and J usage is TRBJ2-7; TRBD2 agrees at 9 bases. Sequenced material: peripheral blood, taken on day 0 of AZD1222 vaccination. The CDR3 nucleotides are TGTGCCAGCAGCCCCAGGACTAGCGCATACATAGATTACGAGCAGTACTTC. Translated, it gives CASSPRTSAYIDYEQYF.